The 18 T cell receptor beta chains below come from one sample, sequenced in a study of blood T cell repertoires in COVID-19. Repertoires were generated with immunoSEQ multiplex PCR, while TCRdb's copy carries only in-frame clones and drops some. Here the sample spans 200,000 to 250,000 clones, 85% to 90% being singletons. The sample consisted of peripheral blood. Every receptor here comes from a man aged 30 to 39 with COVID-19, enrolled during active disease.

CDR3 loop: CASSRPGQGALNTEAFF. The CDR3 DNA sequence: TGCGCCAGCAGCAGGCCGGGACAGGGGGCTTTGAACACTGAAGCTTTCTTT. The rearrangement uses TRBV5-1 and TRBJ1-1, with TRBD1 matching over 12 bases. CDR1 SGHRS and CDR2 YFSETQ come from the germline V gene. The CDR3 has 17 residues. V was pared by 4 bases and J by 0 bases, with 7 bases of the junction left unmatched.

This rearrangement joins TRBV5-1 to TRBJ2-7; no firm D call. Trimming pared 0 bases from V and 0 bases from J, leaving 10 bases between. The CDR3 is 15 residues long. CDR1 SGHRS and CDR2 YFSETQ come from the germline V gene. This CDR3 reads CASSLVPISSYEQYF. CDR3 bases: TGCGCCAGCAGCTTGGTCCCCATCAGCTCCTACGAGCAGTACTTC.

The chain employs TRBV27 and TRBJ2-7; 8 bases agree with TRBD1. J lost 6 bases, V lost 10 bases, and 14 bases had no gene match. Looked up from germline, CDR1 is MNHEY and CDR2 is SMNVEV (reference sequence). The CDR3 contains 14 residues. CDR3 nucleotide sequence: TGTGCCACCCGCCCGGGGCAGGGGGCCGGCGAGCAGTACTTC. Its protein is CATRPGQGAGEQYF.

The V gene is TRBV7-3, the J gene TRBJ2-1; TRBD1 matches 9 bases. The germline gives CDR1 SGHTA, CDR2 FQGTGA. After removal of 0 bases from V and 5 bases from J, the junction contained 2 bases not matched to a gene. This CDR3 is built from 15 residues. The CDR3 here is CASSLTRDRDNEQFF. In DNA form, the CDR3 reads TGTGCCAGCAGCTTAACCCGGGACAGGGACAATGAGCAGTTCTTC. Drawing the rest from reference TRBV7-3 and TRBJ2-1, the complete variable domain is GAGVSQTPSNKVTEKGKYVELRCDPISGHTALYWYRQSLGQGPEFLIYFQGTGAADDSGLPNDRFFAVRPEGSVSTLKIQRTERGDSAVYLCASSLTRDRDNEQFFGPGTRLTVL.

The chain has TRBV11-3 and TRBJ2-7; D is perhaps TRBD2 (5 bases). The V end lost 1 base, the J end lost 7 bases, and 11 bases lay between the germline ends. There are 13 residues in the CDR3. Germline V gene data show CDR1 as SGHNT and CDR2 as YENEEA. The CDR3 DNA sequence: TGTGCCAGCAGCTTAGTTCGGGGAGAAGAGCAGTACTTC. Residues: CASSLVRGEEQYF.

This chain connects TRBV12-3 or TRBV12-4 to TRBJ1-2; D not resolved. Deletions cut 3 bases from V and 5 bases from J, with 4 bases between. The CDR3 contains 11 residues. CDR3 DNA: TGTGCCAGCAGTTTTCGGTATGGCTACACCTTC. Translated, it gives CASSFRYGYTF.

This chain uses TRBV5-1 with TRBJ2-1; maybe TRBD2 (6 bases). V was trimmed by 0 bases and J by 5 bases, leaving 12 bases between them. The CDR3 extends over 15 amino acids. Per the germline V gene, CDR1 is SGHRS and CDR2 is YFSETQ. Here the CDR3 reads CASSLVGGSNNEQFF. The CDR3 coding sequence is TGCGCCAGCAGCTTGGTGGGAGGTTCCAACAATGAGCAGTTCTTC.

The chain has TRBV24-1 and TRBJ1-5; D not certain. The CDR3 totals 14 residues. V was shortened by 9 bases and J by 3 bases, with 14 bases between the two germline ends. The germline gives CDR1 KGHDR, CDR2 SFDVKD. DNA for the CDR3: TGTGCCACCGCCCCACAGCTCACCAATCAGCCCCAGCATTTT. Translating it yields CATAPQLTNQPQHF.

The CDR3, as DNA: TGTGCCAGCAGCTCATCAGGGTATCATGAGCAGTTCTTC. This sequence encodes CASSSSGYHEQFF. The V call is TRBV11-3, the J call TRBJ2-1; perhaps TRBD1 as D (5 bases). Germline CDR1 and CDR2: SGHNT and YENEEA. The CDR3 consists of 13 residues. V lost 4 bases and J 8 bases, leaving 12 bases between the germline ends. Looking up the rest from reference TRBV11-3 and TRBJ2-1 gives the full variable domain: EAGVVQSPRYKIIEKKQPVAFWCNPISGHNTLYWYLQNLGQGPELLIRYENEEAVDDSQLPKDRFSAERLKGVDSTLKIQPAELGDSAVYLCASSSSGYHEQFFGPGTRLTVL.

The chain couples TRBV13 to TRBJ2-7, with 8 bases aligning to TRBD2. With V trimmed by 5 bases and J by 0 bases, 9 bases remained unmatched. The V gene's germline CDR1 is PRHDT and CDR2 FYEKMQ (reference sequence). The CDR3 covers 16 residues. CDR3 protein: CASSPNGGRYSYEQYF. The CDR3 coding sequence is TGTGCCAGCAGCCCAAATGGCGGGAGGTACTCCTACGAGCAGTACTTC.

This chain links TRBV6-5 with TRBJ1-4; TRBD1 agrees at 11 bases. V shed 0 bases, J shed 8 bases, and the junction held 5 bases outside the gene matches. The CDR3 loop spans 16 amino acids. Germline-derived CDR1 and CDR2 are MNHEY and SVGAGI. CDR3 coding DNA: TGTGCCAGCAGTTACTCGAGGACAGGGGGCAGGGAAAAACTGTTTTTT. This codes for CASSYSRTGGREKLFF.

The V and J genes are TRBV5-6 and TRBJ1-6; TRBD1 might be the D (5 bases). Germline V gene data show CDR1 as SGHDT and CDR2 as YYEEEE. V was clipped by 4 bases and J by 9 bases, with 23 bases between them. The CDR3 has 17 residues. The DNA for the CDR3 is TGTGCCAGCAGCCCTACCTGGGGGGGGATCGCGGGTTCACCCCTCCACTTT. This encodes CASSPTWGGIAGSPLHF.

The chain employs TRBV12-3 or TRBV12-4 and TRBJ2-3; D not certain. V was shortened by 6 bases and J by 6 bases, with 10 bases between the two germline ends. There are 12 residues in the CDR3. Here the CDR3 reads CASSPTSDTQYF. The CDR3 bases are TGTGCCAGCAGCCCAACAAGTGATACGCAGTATTTT.

This clone was observed a single time. This chain uses TRBV7-3 with TRBJ1-5, with 7 bases lining up with TRBD1. CDR1 is SGHTA and CDR2 is FQGTGA in the germline V gene. This CDR3 is 20 amino acids long. Unmatched junction bases numbered 19, after V lost 5 bases and J lost 0 bases. The CDR3 spells CASSPWVTGSWSGSNQPQHF. Here the CDR3 DNA reads TGTGCCAGCAGCCCCTGGGTGACAGGGAGCTGGAGCGGTAGCAATCAGCCCCAGCATTTT.

This chain links TRBV18 with TRBJ1-1; unclear D gene. V shed 0 bases and J shed 4 bases, with 9 bases lying between them. Germline lookup yields CDR1 KGHSH and CDR2 LQKENI. The CDR3 contains 14 residues. The DNA for the CDR3 is TGTGCCAGCTCACCACCGGCCACCTCCACTGAAGCTTTCTTT. Translating it yields CASSPPATSTEAFF.

The gene calls are TRBV6-4 and TRBJ2-3, with 8 bases that match TRBD2. The germline V gene encodes CDR1 MRHNA and CDR2 SNTAGT. CDR3 length: 19 residues. After removal of 3 bases from V and 0 bases from J, the junction contained 14 bases not matched to a gene. The CDR3 region has the DNA TGTGCCAGCAGTGATTCCGGACTAGCAGCAGGCGCTAGCACAGATACGCAGTATTTT. Translation gives CASSDSGLAAGASTDTQYF.

The J gene is TRBJ2-2, the V gene TRBV11-2; 11 bases line up with TRBD2. V dropped 4 bases and J dropped 0; count of bases not matched to a gene: 10. Germline V gene data show CDR1 as SGHAT and CDR2 as FQNNGV. There are 19 residues in the CDR3. DNA of the CDR3: TGTGCCAGCAGCTCCTGGGATTTAGCGGGAGGGGCGAACACCGGGGAGCTGTTTTTT. It yields the protein CASSSWDLAGGANTGELFF.

The genes are TRBV6-1 and TRBJ2-3; 12 bases are a match to TRBD2. CDR3 size: 17 residues. V lost 3 bases to trimming and J lost 2 bases; unmatched junction nucleotides: 6. CDR1 and CDR2 from the germline V gene are MNHNS and SASEGT. CDR3 loop: CASSDPGLAGFTDTQYF. As DNA, the CDR3 is TGTGCCAGCAGTGATCCGGGACTAGCGGGTTTCACAGATACGCAGTATTTT.